This entry concerns a single TCR beta chain. The data are from a study of blood T cell repertoires in COVID-19. The wider study: Sample material is recorded as cDNA or gDNA derived from T cells, B-cell-depleted T cells, or PBMCs.

Generated by immunoSEQ multiplex PCR, the TCRdb table keeps only in-frame clones and is missing some. The data contain roughly 100,000 clones, 82% of them seen just once; the ten biggest clones take up 15% to 20%. V lost 1 base to trimming and J lost 11 bases, with 11 bases between them. Germline V gene sequence: CDR1 SGHTA, CDR2 FQGNSA. The CDR3 contains 13 residues. The sequencing sample was made of peripheral blood. V gene TRBV7-2 combines with J gene TRBJ1-4; weak D call: TRBD1 (6 bases). This receptor was identified in a man at least 80 years old with acute or convalescent COVID-19. Here the CDR3 reads CASSLGTGYKLFF. The CDR3 coding sequence is TGTGCCAGCAGCTTAGGAACAGGGTACAAACTGTTTTTT.